Listed below are T cell receptor beta chains from one sample, sequenced in a study of identical twins. Via MiXCR, TCRdb re-called the 5' RACE reads, giving one row per CDR3 protein. Among more than 350,000 distinct CDR3 sequences, roughly 9% were seen once, and the ten largest hold roughly 8.9%. Sequencing used naive T cells sorted from blood. The receptors stem from a woman aged 45-65 years in good health. The CDR3 runs from the conserved cysteine through the conserved F or W. A D gene is named only where the DNA matches it firmly. Clone size appears in some rows only: once, few, many, or a class for an expanded clone.

V gene	D gene	J gene	clone size	CDR3 DNA	CDR3 protein
TRBV27	.	TRBJ2-3	.	TGTGCCAGCAGTTTATCTATACCCCAAACAGATACGCAGTATTTT	CASSLSIPQTDTQYF
TRBV20-1	.	TRBJ2-5	.	TGCAGTGCTAGAGGGAAAACGGGCTGGGGGCAAGAGACCCAGTACTTC	CSARGKTGWGQETQYF
TRBV4-1	TRBD1	TRBJ1-5	many	TGCGCCAGCAGGGGACAGGGGGCGTTCCAGCCCCAGCATTTT	CASRGQGAFQPQHF
TRBV30	.	TRBJ1-1	few	TGTGCCTGGAGTTCCTCGGGGGGCACTGAAGCTTTCTTT	CAWSSSGGTEAFF
TRBV6-2/TRBV6-3	TRBD1	TRBJ2-7	.	TGTGCCAGCAGCTGGGACAGGGGAAGAGAGCAGTACTTC	CASSWDRGREQYF
TRBV20-1	TRBD1	TRBJ1-4	.	TGCAGTGCTAGAGACAGGGGGTCTGAAAAACTGTTTTTT	CSARDRGSEKLFF
TRBV12-3/TRBV12-4	TRBD2	TRBJ2-1	.	TGTGCCAGCACTGGTAGCGGGAGAGCCTACAATGAGCAGTTCTTC	CASTGSGRAYNEQFF
TRBV12-3/TRBV12-4	TRBD1	TRBJ1-1	few	TGTGCCAGCAGTTTTGGGGCAGGGGGCGAAGCTTTCTTT	CASSFGAGGEAFF
TRBV10-3	TRBD2	TRBJ2-1	.	TGTGCCATCAGTGAGTACCGGCTAGCGGGCTACAATGAGCAGTTCTTC	CAISEYRLAGYNEQFF
TRBV20-1	.	TRBJ2-2	many	TGCAGTGCGCCACCGGACGGCGCCACCGGGGAGCTGTTTTTT	CSAPPDGATGELFF
TRBV2	.	TRBJ2-7	few	TGTGCCAGCAGTGAAGCCTATGGGATCGACGAGCAGTACTTC	CASSEAYGIDEQYF
TRBV4-1	.	TRBJ2-7	many	TGCGCCAGCAGCCCCACTGATGACGGGTTATACGAGCAGTACTTC	CASSPTDDGLYEQYF
TRBV5-8	TRBD1	TRBJ2-1	many	TGTGCCAGCAGCTTGGGACAGGGTACCCACAATGAGCAGTTCTTC	CASSLGQGTHNEQFF
TRBV12-3/TRBV12-4	.	TRBJ1-5	many	TGTGCCAGCAGTTTAGCGGTAGGCCCAAGCAATCAGCCCCAGCATTTT	CASSLAVGPSNQPQHF
TRBV27	.	TRBJ2-1	.	TGTGCCAGCAGTAAATCTAGTCCCAATGAGCAGTTCTTC	CASSKSSPNEQFF
TRBV29-1	TRBD2	TRBJ2-2	.	TGCAGCGCCAAGTGGGGACTAGCGGGACTGCAGAACACCGGGGAGCTGTTTTTT	CSAKWGLAGLQNTGELFF
TRBV7-2	.	TRBJ2-5	few	TGTGCCAGCAGCCCTGGCGGTGCGCGGGAGACCCAGTACTTC	CASSPGGARETQYF
TRBV9	.	TRBJ2-6	.	TGTGCCAGCAGCAAGATAGGTGCAGGGGCCAACGTCCTGACTTTC	CASSKIGAGANVLTF
TRBV9	TRBD1	TRBJ1-6	few	TGTGCCAGCAGCGTAAAAGGGACAGTTGGTTCACCCCTCCACTTT	CASSVKGTVGSPLHF
TRBV3-1	.	TRBJ2-3	.	TGTGCCAGCAGCCAAGGGCGCCTAACAGATACGCAGTATTTT	CASSQGRLTDTQYF
TRBV30	TRBD1	TRBJ1-5	few	TGTGCCTGGTCGGGACAGCCCAATCAGCCCCAGCATTTT	CAWSGQPNQPQHF
TRBV12-3/TRBV12-4	.	TRBJ2-3	few	TGTGCCAGCTTGGCGTCTCGGACAGCAGATACGCAGTATTTT	CASLASRTADTQYF
TRBV4-1	.	TRBJ1-1	many	TGCGCCACCACCTCGGGGGTGAACACTGAAGCTTTCTTT	CATTSGVNTEAFF
TRBV7-8	TRBD1	TRBJ2-1	many	TGTGCCAGCAGCTTAGCGGGGACAGGGAGGGAGCAGTTCTTC	CASSLAGTGREQFF
TRBV27	.	TRBJ2-2	few	TGTGCCAGCAGTTTTGGCCTGCCGAGAAACACCGGGGAGCTGTTTTTT	CASSFGLPRNTGELFF
TRBV5-1	TRBD2	TRBJ2-7	many	TGCGCCAGCAGCTTTCTAGCGGGTGCCTCCTACGAGCAGTACTTC	CASSFLAGASYEQYF
TRBV5-1	.	TRBJ2-5	few	TGCGCCAGCAGCTTGGCGCAGGGCCCACAAGAGACCCAGTACTTC	CASSLAQGPQETQYF
TRBV18	TRBD1	TRBJ1-1	few	TGTGCCAGCTCAAAGGGGACAGGGATTGAAGCTTTCTTT	CASSKGTGIEAFF
TRBV11-3	TRBD1	TRBJ2-1	.	TGTGCCAGCAGACGACAGGGGGGGGACAATGAGCAGTTCTTC	CASRRQGGDNEQFF
TRBV24-1	.	TRBJ2-2	few	TGTGCCACCAGTGGATTAGCGGTGGGCACCGGGGAGCTGTTTTTT	CATSGLAVGTGELFF
TRBV5-1	.	TRBJ2-7	few	TGCGCCAGCAGCTGGTTAACACGCTCCTACGAGCAGTACTTC	CASSWLTRSYEQYF
TRBV6-9	TRBD1	TRBJ1-2	many	TGTGCCAGCAGTCCTGGTCCCGGGACAGGGCCAGTTAACTATGGCTACACCTTC	CASSPGPGTGPVNYGYTF
TRBV27	.	TRBJ2-2	few	TGTGCCAGCACGGGGGCCGGGGCCACCGGGGAGCTGTTTTTT	CASTGAGATGELFF
TRBV15	TRBD1	TRBJ2-7	.	TGTGCCACCAGCAGAGACGGGACAGGGAACTCCTACGAGCAGTACTTC	CATSRDGTGNSYEQYF
TRBV20-1	TRBD2	TRBJ2-3	many	TGCAGTGCTAGAGCCGGGACTAGCTTCATGGGGGGGTATTTT	CSARAGTSFMGGYF
TRBV3-1	TRBD2	TRBJ2-1	.	TGTGCCAGCAGCCAAGAAGGGATTAGCGGGAGTACCTACAATGAGCAGTTCTTC	CASSQEGISGSTYNEQFF
TRBV4-1	.	TRBJ2-1	many	TGCGCCAGCAGCCAAGATCATTCCTCGTTTCTCTTGTTCTTC	CASSQDHSSFLLFF
TRBV6-5	.	TRBJ2-7	few	TGTGCCAGCACCCCGGGGCAGGGAAGGTACGAGCAGTACTTC	CASTPGQGRYEQYF
TRBV5-1	TRBD2	TRBJ2-7	.	TGCGCCAGCAGCTTGGATCTAGCGGGAGGGTTTTACGAGCAGTACTTC	CASSLDLAGGFYEQYF
TRBV5-1	TRBD2	TRBJ2-1	many	TGCGCCAGCGGAGCGGGGGCGCAGGGTATCAATGAGCAGTTCTTC	CASGAGAQGINEQFF